The source of this T cell receptor beta chain is a study of cytomegalovirus exposure and HLA in healthy donors. Overall study: Prior work identified about 120 million unique TCR beta sequences in around 170 million T cells. Study-wide points: A later analysis associated 16,951 TCR beta sequences with HLA alleles at a 0.05 false discovery rate. Apart from CMV serostatus, no immune exposure information was available. There were three CMV-associated chains whose specificity for CMV antigens was confirmed in vitro.

PCR employed 60 Vbeta and 13 Jbeta primers. Assay used: immunoSEQ multiplex PCR; TCRdb lists only in-frame clones, some missing. The sample has about 59,000 clones; under 90% are singletons. Per germline, CDR1 MRHNA and CDR2 SNTAGT. V dropped 0 bases and J dropped 8; count of bases not matched to a gene: 2. This CDR3 comprises 15 residues. Regarding this clone: Its target is not known.

Sequenced sample: PBMCs. The TCR was taken from a woman aged 40 to 50 in good health and CMV-seronegative. V is TRBV6-4 and J is TRBJ2-1; TRBD2 matches 12 bases. CDR3 nucleotides: TGTGCCAGCAGTGACTCCACTAGCGGGAGGCATGAGCAGTTCTTC. It encodes CASSDSTSGRHEQFF.